A selection of T cell receptor beta chains follows, all from one sample in a study of blood T cells in healthy people across ages. TCRdb itself ran the 5' RACE reads through MiXCR, one entry per CDR3 protein. Here the sample spans hundreds of thousands of distinct CDR3 sequences, under 65% being singletons. What was sequenced was blood. These receptors all come from a woman older than 75 in good health. The CDR3 runs from the conserved cysteine through the conserved F or W. A D gene is named only where the DNA matches it firmly. Clone sizes are given selectively: once, few, many, or a class where the clone is expanded.

cdr3_length	d_call	j_call	clone_size	v_call	cdr3_nt	cdr3_aa
13	.	TRBJ2-6	.	TRBV29-1	TGCAGCACGATCTCCTCTGGGGCCAACGTCCTGACTTTC	CSTISSGANVLTF
18	TRBD2	TRBJ2-5	.	TRBV20-1	TGCAGTGCTAGAGATCCAGCGGGGGGGCTAGGCCCCCAAGAGACCCAGTACTTC	CSARDPAGGLGPQETQYF
15	.	TRBJ2-3	.	TRBV5-1	TGCGCCAGCAGCTTGGGCGGGGTTAGCACAGATACGCAGTATTTT	CASSLGGVSTDTQYF
16	TRBD2	TRBJ2-7	.	TRBV3-1	TGTGCCAGCAGCCAAGATTATGGACTAGCGGGCTACGAGCAGTACTTC	CASSQDYGLAGYEQYF
15	.	TRBJ2-7	few	TRBV14	TGTGCCAGCAGCCAGAGTAAGACGGGACCCTACGAGCAGTACTTC	CASSQSKTGPYEQYF
18	.	TRBJ2-7	few	TRBV11-2	TGTGCCAGCAGCTCCCTTTCACGAACAACAGGCCAGAACTACGAGCAGTACTTC	CASSSLSRTTGQNYEQYF
15	TRBD1	TRBJ1-2	few	TRBV5-1	TGCGCCAGCAGCGGGACCGGGACAGCTAACTATGGCTACACCTTC	CASSGTGTANYGYTF
13	TRBD1	TRBJ1-1	once	TRBV11-2	TGTGCCGGCAGCTTAGACAGGGACACTGAAGCTTTCTTT	CAGSLDRDTEAFF
15	TRBD2	TRBJ2-1	.	TRBV7-3	TGTGCCAGCAGCTTTGTGAGCGGGAGTATCAATGAGCAGTTCTTC	CASSFVSGSINEQFF
15	.	TRBJ2-3	many	TRBV7-9	TGTGCCAGCAGCTTCTTTGACAGAAGCACAGATACGCAGTATTTT	CASSFFDRSTDTQYF
16	TRBD1	TRBJ2-1	many	TRBV12-3/TRBV12-4	TGTGCCAGCAGTTTTATGCCGGGACAGGGGGCACAGGAGCAGTTCTTC	CASSFMPGQGAQEQFF
17	.	TRBJ1-5	.	TRBV19	TGTGCCAGTAGTATAGGTCCGGCGGGCTTTAGCAATCAGCCCCAGCATTTT	CASSIGPAGFSNQPQHF
14	TRBD1	TRBJ2-3	many	TRBV20-1	TGCAGTGCTCCCGGACAGGGGTTGGCAGATACGCAGTATTTT	CSAPGQGLADTQYF
14	.	TRBJ2-6	many	TRBV7-2	TGTGCCAGCAGCACAACGTCTGGGGCCAACGTCCTGACTTTC	CASSTTSGANVLTF
13	TRBD2	TRBJ2-4	.	TRBV9	TGTGCCAGCAGCGTTAGCGGGAAGGACATTCAGTACTTC	CASSVSGKDIQYF
15	TRBD1	TRBJ2-3	.	TRBV5-1	TGCGTCAGCAGCTCCGGACAGGGTGACACAGATACGCAGTATTTT	CVSSSGQGDTDTQYF
15	.	TRBJ1-4	.	TRBV28	TGTGCCACCAGCAGTTATGGGACGGGGAATGAAAAACTGTTTTTT	CATSSYGTGNEKLFF
15	.	TRBJ2-3	few	TRBV12-3/TRBV12-4	TGTGCCAGCAGGCGCGGGGGCATTAGCACAGATACGCAGTATTTT	CASRRGGISTDTQYF
16	.	TRBJ2-3	.	TRBV12-3/TRBV12-4	TGTGCCAGCAGTTCTACCGGGACCACCCGTGAGGATACGCAGTATTTT	CASSSTGTTREDTQYF
13	.	TRBJ2-5	.	TRBV12-5	TGTGCTAGTGGTTTGAGTCCCTACAATGAGCAGTACTTC	CASGLSPYNEQYF
17	.	TRBJ2-3	.	TRBV14	TGTGCCAGCAGCCCTCTGCCGGGACTGGATCCCACAGATACGCAGTATTTT	CASSPLPGLDPTDTQYF
14	.	TRBJ2-1	many	TRBV6-1	TGTGCCAGCAGTAGGACAGAAGCCTACAATGAGCAGTTCTTC	CASSRTEAYNEQFF
15	.	TRBJ2-5	many	TRBV4-1	TGCGCCAGCAGCCAATTCGCCTACCCCCAAGAGACCCAGTACTTC	CASSQFAYPQETQYF
17	TRBD2	TRBJ2-1	many	TRBV6-2/TRBV6-3	TGTGCCAGCAGTTACCTCTTACTAGCGGGGGGGCTAAATGAGCAGTTCTTC	CASSYLLLAGGLNEQFF
14	.	TRBJ2-3	many	TRBV3-1	TGTGCCAGCAGCCAAGAGGTCGGCCCGTATACGCAGTATTTT	CASSQEVGPYTQYF
17	TRBD2	TRBJ2-7	few	TRBV3-1	TGTGCCAGCAGCCAAGACCCCCAGCGGGAGTTCTCCTACGAGCAGTACTTC	CASSQDPQREFSYEQYF
13	TRBD1	TRBJ2-7	.	TRBV12-3/TRBV12-4	TGTGCCAGCAGTGTCGGACAGGACTACGAGCAGTACTTC	CASSVGQDYEQYF
15	TRBD2	TRBJ2-1	.	TRBV4-1	TGCGCCAGCAGCCAAGGACTAGCGGGAGGGATGGAGCAGTTCTTC	CASSQGLAGGMEQFF
14	.	TRBJ2-1	.	TRBV30	TGTGCCTGGAGTGTACTGGGGTCCGACAATGAGCAGTTCTTC	CAWSVLGSDNEQFF
12	.	TRBJ2-1	.	TRBV29-1	TGCAGCGTTGACTCTGTATACAATGAGCAGTTCTTC	CSVDSVYNEQFF
15	TRBD2	TRBJ2-7	many	TRBV2	TGTGCCAGCGGACTCAATAGCGGGGCTTCCTACGAGCAGTACTTC	CASGLNSGASYEQYF
16	TRBD1	TRBJ1-5	.	TRBV6-5	TGTGCCAGCATCGAAAGGACTGGGACAGCCGATCAGCCCCAGCATTTT	CASIERTGTADQPQHF
13	TRBD2	TRBJ2-1	.	TRBV29-1	TGCAGCGCCGGGACTAGCGGGAGTGGTGAGCAGTTCTTC	CSAGTSGSGEQFF
14	TRBD1	TRBJ2-7	.	TRBV6-6	TGTGCCAGCAGACGGGACAGCCTTTTGAGCGAGCAGTACTTC	CASRRDSLLSEQYF
16	TRBD1	TRBJ2-1	.	TRBV10-3	TGTGCCATCAGTGAGTGGGGGACAGGTTTGGACAATGAGCAGTTCTTC	CAISEWGTGLDNEQFF
14	TRBD1	TRBJ2-7	.	TRBV6-5	TGTGCCAGCAGGACCGGGACAGGGGTCCGCGAGCAGTACTTC	CASRTGTGVREQYF
13	.	TRBJ2-7	many	TRBV6-2/TRBV6-3	TGTGCCAGCAGTTACCCATCACTCTACGAGCAGTACTTC	CASSYPSLYEQYF
16	TRBD1	TRBJ2-5	few	TRBV12-3/TRBV12-4	TGTGCCAGCAGCCTCGACAGGGGCGGGATGAAAGAGACCCAGTACTTC	CASSLDRGGMKETQYF
12	.	TRBJ2-1	many	TRBV20-1	TGCAGTGCTCCGTCAGGGGACAATGAGCAGTTCTTC	CSAPSGDNEQFF
14	.	TRBJ2-5	many	TRBV6-6	TGTGCCAGCCGACCCGTATCGCGTCTCGAGACCCAGTACTTC	CASRPVSRLETQYF
14	.	TRBJ2-7	.	TRBV6-5	TGTGCCAGCAGTCCCTTAGTTTCAGCCTACGAGCAGTACTTC	CASSPLVSAYEQYF
12	.	TRBJ2-2	few	TRBV6-6	TGTGCCAGCACCCTGGGCACCGGGGAGCTGTTTTTT	CASTLGTGELFF
16	.	TRBJ2-5	.	TRBV10-3	TGTGCCATCAGTGCTCCGAAGGGGGGAGGCCTGTATGAGCAGTACTTC	CAISAPKGGGLYEQYF
16	.	TRBJ2-3	many	TRBV7-2	TGTGCCAGCAGCTCGCCGGGACTCCTCAGGCGAGATACGCAGTATTTT	CASSSPGLLRRDTQYF
16	.	TRBJ2-6	.	TRBV15	TGTGCCACCAGCGAGAGGCAGGTCTCTGGGGCCAACGGCCTGACTTTC	CATSERQVSGANGLTF
14	TRBD2	TRBJ2-7	many	TRBV4-2	TGTGCCAGCAGCCAAGCCGGCGGGAGAAACGAGCAGTACTTC	CASSQAGGRNEQYF
13	.	TRBJ2-3	few	TRBV2	TGTGCCAGCAGTGCTCCAGGGACAGATACGCAGTATTTT	CASSAPGTDTQYF
15	.	TRBJ2-6	.	TRBV5-1	TGCGCCAGCAGCTTCCAGTTCTCTGGGGCCAACGTCCTGACTTTC	CASSFQFSGANVLTF
14	.	TRBJ2-7	many	TRBV20-1	TGCAGTGCTAGAGTGAGCGGAAGCTCCTACGAGCAGTACTTC	CSARVSGSSYEQYF
12	.	TRBJ2-5	.	TRBV7-2	TGTGCCAGCAGCTTAAAGAGACTGACCCAGTACTTC	CASSLKRLTQYF
15	TRBD2	TRBJ2-3	.	TRBV4-1	TGCGTCAGCAGCCAAGATAGCGGGGGGGCAGATACGCAGTATTTT	CVSSQDSGGADTQYF